A selection of T cell receptor beta chains follows, all from one sample in a study of CD8+ T cells in alopecia areata. Clones were sequenced by immunoSEQ multiplex PCR, and TCRdb holds only the in-frame ones, with some missing. The table has about 70,000 clones, roughly 28% seen once. The specimen was CD8+ T cells sorted from blood, collected at week 4, from a patient treated with tofacitinib. These receptors came from a human donor with alopecia areata. Both conserved end residues are part of each CDR3. A D gene is named only where the DNA matches it firmly. Expanded clones get a size class; other rows say once, few or many, or leave the size out.

d_gene,j_gene,abundance,v_gene,CDR3nt,CDR3aa
NA,TRBJ2-5,once,TRBV7-7,TGCGCCAGCAGCCAAGATGGCGGGGGCGGAGAGACCCAGTACTTC,CASSQDGGGGETQYF
TRBD1,TRBJ2-5,few,TRBV11-2,TGTGCCAGCAGCTCCGGGACAGGGGCCTACTTC,CASSSGTGAYF
TRBD2,TRBJ2-4,NA,TRBV29-1,TGCAGCGTTGAAGATGGGAGGGGTTCCAAAAACATTCAGTACTTC,CSVEDGRGSKNIQYF
NA,TRBJ2-5,few,TRBV29-1,TGCAGCGTTGAGGTGGGGCCCCACCAAGAGACCCAGTACTTC,CSVEVGPHQETQYF
NA,TRBJ2-1,NA,TRBV7-9,TGTGCCAGCAGCCTGGGAGGTAGGAATGAGCAGTTCTTC,CASSLGGRNEQFF
NA,TRBJ2-1,NA,TRBV7-9,TGTGCCAGCAGCGCCCTCGGGGAGCAGTTCTTC,CASSALGEQFF
TRBD2,TRBJ2-1,NA,TRBV25-1,TGTGCCAGCAGTGAATTGGGAGGGAATGAGCAGTTCTTC,CASSELGGNEQFF
NA,TRBJ2-1,NA,TRBV27,TGTGCCAGCAGTTTTTCCGAGGGGCTAGGGCACAGTGATGAGCAGTTCTTC,CASSFSEGLGHSDEQFF
NA,TRBJ1-1,NA,TRBV13,TGTGCCAGCAGCGTTCCAGGGGATTTGATGAACACTGAAGCTTTCTTT,CASSVPGDLMNTEAFF
NA,TRBJ2-2,few,TRBV29-1,TGCAGCGTGACAGGAACCGGGGAGCTGTTTTTT,CSVTGTGELFF
TRBD2,TRBJ2-2,NA,TRBV30,TGTGCCTGGAGTGTAGTCCCGGGGGACTACGGGGAGCTGTTTTTT,CAWSVVPGDYGELFF
TRBD1,TRBJ1-3,NA,TRBV4-1,TGCGCCAGCAGCCAGTTGGACAGGGGAATTGGAAACACCATATATTTT,CASSQLDRGIGNTIYF
TRBD1,TRBJ1-2,NA,TRBV29-1,TGCAGCGTCGGGACAGAGAACTATGGCTACACCTTC,CSVGTENYGYTF
NA,TRBJ1-2,NA,TRBV27,TGTGCCAGCAGTTTTACGCGCTCCGGCAATGGCTACACCTTC,CASSFTRSGNGYTF
NA,TRBJ1-2,NA,TRBV23-1,TGCGCCAGCAGTCAACCCCAGGGAAGCTATGGCTACACCTTC,CASSQPQGSYGYTF
NA,TRBJ2-1,NA,TRBV2,TGTGCCAGCAGTGAGGGGTTCCCCACCTACAATGAGCAGTTCTTC,CASSEGFPTYNEQFF